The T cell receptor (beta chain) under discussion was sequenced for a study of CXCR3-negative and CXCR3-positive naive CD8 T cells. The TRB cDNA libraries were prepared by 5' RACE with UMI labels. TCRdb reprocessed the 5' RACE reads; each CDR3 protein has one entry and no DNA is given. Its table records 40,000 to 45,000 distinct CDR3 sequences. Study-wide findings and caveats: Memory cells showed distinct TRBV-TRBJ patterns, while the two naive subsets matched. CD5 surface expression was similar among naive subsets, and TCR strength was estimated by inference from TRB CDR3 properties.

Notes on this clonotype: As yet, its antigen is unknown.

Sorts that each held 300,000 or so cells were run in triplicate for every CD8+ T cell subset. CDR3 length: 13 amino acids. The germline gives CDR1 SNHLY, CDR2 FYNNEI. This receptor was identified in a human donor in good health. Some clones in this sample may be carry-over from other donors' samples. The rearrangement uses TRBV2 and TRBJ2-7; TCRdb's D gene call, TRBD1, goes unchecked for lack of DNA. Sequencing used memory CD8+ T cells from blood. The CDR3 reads CASILDRGYEQYF.